This T cell receptor beta chain was retrieved from a study of CD8+CD57+ T cells in acquired aplastic anemia. Study at large: Each DNA sample taken from sorted CD4+ and CD8+ cells came to roughly 3.5 ug on average.

This clonotype has just a few counts. Its target is not known. Per germline, CDR1 LNHNV and CDR2 YYDKDF (reference sequence). This CDR3 is 16 amino acids long. V gave up 1 base and J gave up 2 bases, with 14 bases separating them. Selection for sequencing was limited to patients who had shown CD8+CD57+ cell expansion by flow cytometry. Severe acquired aplastic anemia was present in all patients. The use of genomic DNA as template underpinned the TCR beta VDJ and CDR3 profiling. TCRdb called the reads again in MiXCR, with one record for every CDR3 protein. The sample gives some 180,000 distinct CDR3 sequences, roughly 65% of which show up once; under 45% is in the top ten. Findings of the study overall: Patients and controls shared under 35 CD8+ CDR3 sequences, highly expressed in patients. Patients versus controls showed no significant CD8+ Simpson's diversity difference.

Source material: sorted CD4+, CD8+, or CD8+CD57+ T cells (not recorded which) from PBMCs. The chain couples TRBV15 to TRBJ2-5, with D possibly being TRBD1 or TRBD2 (5 bases each). This clonotype was obtained from a human donor with aplastic anemia. CDR3: CATSRGRGDGQETQYF. Written as DNA, the CDR3 is TGTGCCACCAGCAGAGGTCGAGGGGACGGACAAGAGACCCAGTACTTC.